Below are 2 T cell receptor beta chains sequenced from a single sample in a study of blood T cell repertoires in COVID-19. The protocol was immunoSEQ multiplex PCR, while the TCRdb copy is restricted to in-frame clones and leaves out a portion. Among fewer than 250,000 clones listed, 75% to 90% were seen once. The sequenced material came from peripheral blood. All receptors come from a man aged 25 to 40 with acute or convalescent COVID-19.

V and J are TRBV28 and TRBJ1-1, with D hard to call. The V gene lost 5 bases and the J gene lost 3 bases, with 10 bases spanning the gap. The CDR3 covers 13 residues. The V gene's germline CDR1 is MDHEN and CDR2 SYDVKM. CDR3: CASSPLVYTEAFF. CDR3 nucleotide sequence: TGTGCCAGCAGTCCCCTCGTCTACACTGAAGCTTTCTTT.

The chain has TRBV30 and TRBJ2-3, with D possibly being TRBD1 (6 bases). The CDR3 spans 14 residues. The germline gives CDR1 GTSNPN, CDR2 SVGIG (reference sequence). V dropped 3 bases and J dropped 4 bases, with 14 bases sitting between them. The DNA for the CDR3 is TGTGCCTGGAGGACCTGGACAGATCCAGATACGCAGTATTTT. Translated, it gives CAWRTWTDPDTQYF.